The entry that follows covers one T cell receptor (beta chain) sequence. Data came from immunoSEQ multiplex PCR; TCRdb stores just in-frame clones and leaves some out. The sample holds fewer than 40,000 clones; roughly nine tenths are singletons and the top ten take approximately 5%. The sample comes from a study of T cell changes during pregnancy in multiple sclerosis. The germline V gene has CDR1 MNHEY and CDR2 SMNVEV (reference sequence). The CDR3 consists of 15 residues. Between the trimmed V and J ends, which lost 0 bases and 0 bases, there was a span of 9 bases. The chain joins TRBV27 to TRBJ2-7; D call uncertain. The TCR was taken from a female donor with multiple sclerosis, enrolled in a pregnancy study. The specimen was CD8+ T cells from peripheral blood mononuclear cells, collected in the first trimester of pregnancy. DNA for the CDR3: TGTGCCAGCAGTTTATCCTATCCTAGCTCCTACGAGCAGTACTTC. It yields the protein CASSLSYPSSYEQYF.